This T cell receptor beta chain was documented in a study of cytomegalovirus exposure and HLA in healthy donors. PCR used 60 Vbeta primers and 13 Jbeta primers. Sequenced by immunoSEQ multiplex PCR; TCRdb stores in-frame clones only, minus some. The sample has about 210,000 clones; over 75% are singletons. V lost 7 bases and J 6 bases, leaving 18 bases between the germline ends. CDR3 size: 14 residues. Germline CDR1 and CDR2: SGHNT and YENEEA. This chain uses TRBV11-3 with TRBJ2-5; possibly TRBD2 for D (5 bases). Source material: PBMCs. The receptor was derived from a boy aged 5-17 years in good health and CMV-seronegative. The CDR3 sequence: CASTDGPGRKTQYF. Here the CDR3 DNA reads TGTGCCAGCACCGACGGACCTGGGAGAAAGACCCAGTACTTC.